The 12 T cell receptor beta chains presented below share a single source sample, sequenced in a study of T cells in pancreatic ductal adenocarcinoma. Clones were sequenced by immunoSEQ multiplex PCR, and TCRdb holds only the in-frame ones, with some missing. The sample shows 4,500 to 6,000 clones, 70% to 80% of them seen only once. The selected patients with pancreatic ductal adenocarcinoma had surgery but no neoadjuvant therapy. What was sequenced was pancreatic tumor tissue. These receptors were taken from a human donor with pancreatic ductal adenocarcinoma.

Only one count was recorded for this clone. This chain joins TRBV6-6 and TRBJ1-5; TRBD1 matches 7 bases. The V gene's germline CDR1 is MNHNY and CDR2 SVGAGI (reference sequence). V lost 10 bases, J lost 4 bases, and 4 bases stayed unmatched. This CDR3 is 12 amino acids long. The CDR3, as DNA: TGTGCCACCAAGACAGGGAATCAGCCCCAGCATTTT. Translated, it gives CATKTGNQPQHF.

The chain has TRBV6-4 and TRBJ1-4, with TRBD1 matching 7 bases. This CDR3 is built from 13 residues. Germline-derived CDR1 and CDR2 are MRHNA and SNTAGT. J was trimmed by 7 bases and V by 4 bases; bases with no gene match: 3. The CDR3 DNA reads TGTGCCAGCAGTGGAAACAGGGGTGAAAAACTGTTTTTT. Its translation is CASSGNRGEKLFF.

As DNA, the CDR3 is TGTGCCAGCAGCTCCACTAGCGGGGGGGCCGGGGAGCTGTTTTTT. Residues: CASSSTSGGAGELFF. The chain links TRBV7-9 to TRBJ2-2, with TRBD2 matching over 13 bases. CDR1 SEHNR and CDR2 FQNEAQ come from the germline V gene (reference sequence). V gave up 4 bases and J gave up 6 bases; unmatched junction bases: 2. This CDR3 comprises 15 residues. Using reference TRBV7-9 and TRBJ2-2 for the parts outside the CDR3, the full variable domain is DTGVSQNPRHKITKRGQNVTFRCDPISEHNRLYWYRQTLGQGPEFLTYFQNEAQLEKSRLLSDRFSAERPKGSFSTLEIQRTEQGDSAMYLCASSSTSGGAGELFFGEGSRLTVL.

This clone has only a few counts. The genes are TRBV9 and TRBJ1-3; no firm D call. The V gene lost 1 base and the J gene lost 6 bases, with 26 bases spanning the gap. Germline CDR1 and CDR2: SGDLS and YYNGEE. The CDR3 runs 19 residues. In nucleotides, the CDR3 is TGTGCCAGCAGCGTATCCGGGGTGGCCGGACCGCTAGGAGCAAACACCATATATTTT. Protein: CASSVSGVAGPLGANTIYF.

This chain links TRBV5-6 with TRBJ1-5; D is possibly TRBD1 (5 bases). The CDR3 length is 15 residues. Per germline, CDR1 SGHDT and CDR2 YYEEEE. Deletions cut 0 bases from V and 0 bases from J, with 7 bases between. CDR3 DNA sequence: TGTGCCAGCAGCTTGGCAGGGCTTAGCAATCAGCCCCAGCATTTT. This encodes CASSLAGLSNQPQHF. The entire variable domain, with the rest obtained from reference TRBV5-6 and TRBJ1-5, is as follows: DAGVTQSPTHLIKTRGQQVTLRCSPKSGHDTVSWYQQALGQGPQFIFQYYEEEERQRGNFPDRFSGHQFPNYSSELNVNALLLGDSALYLCASSLAGLSNQPQHFGDGTRLSIL.

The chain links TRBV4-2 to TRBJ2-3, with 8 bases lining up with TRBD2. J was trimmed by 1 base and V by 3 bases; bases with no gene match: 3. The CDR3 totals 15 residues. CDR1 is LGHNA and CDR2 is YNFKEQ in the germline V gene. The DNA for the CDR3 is TGTGCCAGCAGCCACACACTAGCGGGCACAGATACGCAGTATTTT. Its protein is CASSHTLAGTDTQYF.

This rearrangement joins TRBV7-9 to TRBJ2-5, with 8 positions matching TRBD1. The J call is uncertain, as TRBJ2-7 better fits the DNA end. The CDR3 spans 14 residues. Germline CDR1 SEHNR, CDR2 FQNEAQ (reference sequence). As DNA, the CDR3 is TGTGCCAGCAGCGTGGACAGGGCAGTCGACGAGCAGTACTTC. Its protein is CASSVDRAVDEQYF.

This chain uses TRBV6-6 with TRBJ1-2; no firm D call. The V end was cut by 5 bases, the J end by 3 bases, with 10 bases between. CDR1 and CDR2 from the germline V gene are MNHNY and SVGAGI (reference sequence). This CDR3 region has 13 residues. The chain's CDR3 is CASSAVPDYGYTF. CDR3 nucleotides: TGTGCCAGCAGTGCCGTCCCAGACTATGGCTACACCTTC.

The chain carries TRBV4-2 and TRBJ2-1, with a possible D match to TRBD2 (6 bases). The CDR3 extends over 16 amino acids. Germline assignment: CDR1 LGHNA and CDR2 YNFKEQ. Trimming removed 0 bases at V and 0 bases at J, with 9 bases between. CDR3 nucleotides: TGTGCCAGCAGCCAAGATTACGGGAGCTCCTACAATGAGCAGTTCTTC. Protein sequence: CASSQDYGSSYNEQFF.

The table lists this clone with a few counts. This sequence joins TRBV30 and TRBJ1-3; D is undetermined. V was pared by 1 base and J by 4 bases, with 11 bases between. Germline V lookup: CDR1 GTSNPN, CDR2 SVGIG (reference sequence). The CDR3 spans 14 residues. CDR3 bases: TGTGCCTGGAGTGGCCCGAAGAGAGGAAACACCATATATTTT. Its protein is CAWSGPKRGNTIYF.

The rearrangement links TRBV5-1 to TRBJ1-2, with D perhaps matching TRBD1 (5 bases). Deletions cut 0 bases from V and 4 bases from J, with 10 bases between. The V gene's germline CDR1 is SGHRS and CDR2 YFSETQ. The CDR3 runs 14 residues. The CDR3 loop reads CASSLEAGSYGYTF. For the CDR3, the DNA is TGCGCCAGCAGCTTGGAGGCAGGGTCCTATGGCTACACCTTC. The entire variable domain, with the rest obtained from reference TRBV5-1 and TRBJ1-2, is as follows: KAGVTQTPRYLIKTRGQQVTLSCSPISGHRSVSWYQQTPGQGLQFLFEYFSETQRNKGNFPGRFSGRQFSNSRSEMNVSTLELGDSALYLCASSLEAGSYGYTFGSGTRLTVV.

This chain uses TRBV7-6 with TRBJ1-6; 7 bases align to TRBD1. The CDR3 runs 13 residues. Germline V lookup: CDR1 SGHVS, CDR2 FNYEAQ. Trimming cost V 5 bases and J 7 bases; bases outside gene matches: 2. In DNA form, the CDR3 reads TGTGCCAGCAGCGGGGGACAGAATTCACCCCTCCACTTT. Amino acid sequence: CASSGGQNSPLHF.